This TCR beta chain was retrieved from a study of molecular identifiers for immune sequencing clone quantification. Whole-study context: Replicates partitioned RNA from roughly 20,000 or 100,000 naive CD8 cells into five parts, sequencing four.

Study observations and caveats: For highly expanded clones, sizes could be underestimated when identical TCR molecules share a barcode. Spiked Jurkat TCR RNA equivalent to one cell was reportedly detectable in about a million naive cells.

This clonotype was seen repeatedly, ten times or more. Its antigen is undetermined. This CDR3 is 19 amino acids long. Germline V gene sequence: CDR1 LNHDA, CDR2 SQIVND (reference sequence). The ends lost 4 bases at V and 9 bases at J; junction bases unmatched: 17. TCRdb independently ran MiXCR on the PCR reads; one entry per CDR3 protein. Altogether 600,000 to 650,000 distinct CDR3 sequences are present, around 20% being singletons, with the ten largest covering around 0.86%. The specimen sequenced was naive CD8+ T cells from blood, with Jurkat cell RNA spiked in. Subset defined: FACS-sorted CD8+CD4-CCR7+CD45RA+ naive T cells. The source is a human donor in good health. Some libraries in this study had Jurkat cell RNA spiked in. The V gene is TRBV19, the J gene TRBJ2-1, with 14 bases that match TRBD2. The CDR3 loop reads CASSSPYRWGLAGDGEQFF. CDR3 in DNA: TGTGCCAGTAGTAGCCCTTATCGTTGGGGACTAGCGGGAGACGGTGAGCAGTTCTTC.